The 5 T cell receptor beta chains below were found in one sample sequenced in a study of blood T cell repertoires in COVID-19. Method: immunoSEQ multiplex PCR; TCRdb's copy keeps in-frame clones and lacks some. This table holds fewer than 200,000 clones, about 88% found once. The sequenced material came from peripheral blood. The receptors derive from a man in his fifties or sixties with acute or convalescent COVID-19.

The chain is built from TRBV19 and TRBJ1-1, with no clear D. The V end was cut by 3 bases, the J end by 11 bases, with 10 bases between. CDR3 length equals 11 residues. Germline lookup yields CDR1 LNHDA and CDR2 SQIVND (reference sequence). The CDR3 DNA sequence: TGTGCCAGTAGTATGGAAGGGAGGGCTTTCTTT. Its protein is CASSMEGRAFF.

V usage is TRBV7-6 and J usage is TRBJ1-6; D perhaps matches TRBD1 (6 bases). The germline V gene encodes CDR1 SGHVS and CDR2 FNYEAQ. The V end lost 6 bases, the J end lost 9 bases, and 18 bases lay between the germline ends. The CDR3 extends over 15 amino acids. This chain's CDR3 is CASSLRDIPVSPLHF. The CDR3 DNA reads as TGTGCCAGCAGTCTCAGGGACATCCCAGTTTCACCCCTCCACTTT. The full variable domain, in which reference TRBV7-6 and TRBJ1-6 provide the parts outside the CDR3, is GAGVSQSPRYKVTKRGQDVALRCDPISGHVSLYWYRQALGQGPEFLTYFNYEAQQDKSGLPNDRFSAERPEGSISTLTIQRTEQRDSAMYRCASSLRDIPVSPLHFGNGTRLTVT.

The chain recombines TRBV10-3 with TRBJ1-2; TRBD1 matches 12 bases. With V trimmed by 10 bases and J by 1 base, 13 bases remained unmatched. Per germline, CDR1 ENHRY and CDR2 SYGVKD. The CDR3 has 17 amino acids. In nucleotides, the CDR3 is TGTGCCACGCCAAACCGGGGACAGGGGGCGGTTAACTATGGCTACACCTTC. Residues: CATPNRGQGAVNYGYTF.

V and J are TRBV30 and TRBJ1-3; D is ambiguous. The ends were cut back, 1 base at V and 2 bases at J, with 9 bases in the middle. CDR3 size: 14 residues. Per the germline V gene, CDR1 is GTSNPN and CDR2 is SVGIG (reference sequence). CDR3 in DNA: TGTGCCTGGAGTGCCTCTCGAGCTGGAAACACCATATATTTT. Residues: CAWSASRAGNTIYF.

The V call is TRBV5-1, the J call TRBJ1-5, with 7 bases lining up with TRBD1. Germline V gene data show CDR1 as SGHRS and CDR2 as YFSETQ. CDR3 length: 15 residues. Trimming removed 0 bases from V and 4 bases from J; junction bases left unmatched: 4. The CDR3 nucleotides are TGCGCCAGCAGCTTGGAGACAGGGACGAATCAGCCCCAGCATTTT. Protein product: CASSLETGTNQPQHF.